The 2 T cell receptor beta chains below come from one sample, sequenced in a study of regulatory T cells in long-lasting Graves disease. Construction of the TCR beta libraries employed iRepertoire HTBI primers in conjunction with Arm-PCR of CDR3 regions. MiXCR, applied by TCRdb to the multiplex PCR reads, yields one record per CDR3 protein. The table lists over 500,000 distinct CDR3 sequences, roughly 16% of them singletons. Specified time point: newly diagnosed GD, antithyroid drugs for less than 3 months. PBMCs were the source of the RNA used for TCR sequencing. These same records also appear under a second study, on T cells in Graves' hyperthyroidism and ophthalmopathy.

The material sequenced was peripheral blood mononuclear cells (PBMCs), taken at new diagnosis, from a patient treated with antithyroid drugs. The source is a man between 18 and 35 years old with Graves disease.

This clonotype was seen many times. The chain carries TRBV20-1 and TRBJ2-7, with 12 bases fitting TRBD1. Per germline, CDR1 DFQATT and CDR2 SNEGSKA (reference sequence). V dropped 6 bases and J dropped 1; count of bases not matched to a gene: 1. The CDR3 contains 13 residues. CDR3 nucleotides: TGCAGTGCGGGACAGGGGGCATCCTACGAGCAGTACTTC. The encoded protein is CSAGQGASYEQYF.

Concerning this clonotype itself: This likely comes from a read error, as the CDR3 has no conserved phenylalanine or tryptophan at its end. Because the CDR3's place on the DNA is in doubt, the DNA is left out and the CDR3 is given as listed by TCRdb. J is TRBJ2-4 and V is TRBV12-3 or TRBV12-4; the listed D gene, TRBD2, was not tested against the DNA. The CDR3 sequence runs 13 residues, both termini included. The CDR3 here is CASSLGALAYFGP.